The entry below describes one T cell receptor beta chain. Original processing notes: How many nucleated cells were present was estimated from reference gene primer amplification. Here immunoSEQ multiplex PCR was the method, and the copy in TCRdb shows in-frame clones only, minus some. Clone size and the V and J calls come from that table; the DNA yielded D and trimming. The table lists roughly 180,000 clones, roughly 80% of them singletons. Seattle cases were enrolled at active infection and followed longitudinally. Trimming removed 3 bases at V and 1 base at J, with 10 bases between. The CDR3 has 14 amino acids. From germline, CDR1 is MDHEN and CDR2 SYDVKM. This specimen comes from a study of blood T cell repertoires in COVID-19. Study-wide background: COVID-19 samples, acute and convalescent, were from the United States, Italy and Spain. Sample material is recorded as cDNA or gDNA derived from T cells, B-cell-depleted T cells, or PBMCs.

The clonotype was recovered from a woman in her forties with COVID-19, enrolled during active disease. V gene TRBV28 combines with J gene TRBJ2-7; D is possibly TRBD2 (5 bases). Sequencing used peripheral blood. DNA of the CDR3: TGTGCCAGCAGTTTCTCGGGAAGGTCCTACGAGCAGTACTTC. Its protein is CASSFSGRSYEQYF.